The 29 T cell receptor beta chains below all came from one sample that was sequenced in a study of blood T cells in healthy people across ages. Through a sample-barcoded 5' primer and a J-beta primer mix, a second PCR was run for roughly 6 to 12 cycles. TCRdb called the 5' RACE reads again in MiXCR, with one record for every CDR3 protein. The table lists 700,000 to 950,000 distinct CDR3 sequences, roughly 50% of them singletons. Sequencing was done on a sample of blood. These receptors all stem from a man aged 25 to 40 in good health.

The genes are TRBV2 and TRBJ2-4, with D unresolved. This CDR3 is built from 14 residues. The germline V gene has CDR1 SNHLY and CDR2 FYNNEI. Trimming removed 1 base from V and 7 bases from J, with 11 bases in between. This chain's CDR3 is CASSEDGVVNIQYF. The CDR3 region has the DNA TGTGCCAGCAGTGAAGATGGAGTGGTGAACATTCAGTACTTC.

In its sample, this clonotype was seen a few times. The chain has TRBV20-1 and TRBJ2-1; 8 bases are shared with TRBD2. The CDR3 has 13 residues. Germline V gene data show CDR1 as DFQATT and CDR2 as SNEGSKA (reference sequence). The CDR3 coding sequence is TGCAGCACAAAGGCTAGCGGGTACAATGAGCAGTTCTTC. Residues: CSTKASGYNEQFF.

The V call is TRBV7-9, the J call TRBJ2-1; 10 nucleotides align to TRBD1. Germline CDR1 SEHNR, CDR2 FQNEAQ (reference sequence). This CDR3 contains 15 residues. V gave up 4 bases and J gave up 8 bases; unmatched junction bases: 8. CDR3 sequence (DNA): TGTGCCAGCAGCTCGAGGGGACAGGGGAGGGATGAGCAGTTCTTC. It is translated as CASSSRGQGRDEQFF.

The chain is built from TRBV5-1 and TRBJ2-3; D is tentatively TRBD1 or TRBD2 (5 bases each). CDR1 and CDR2 (germline): SGHRS, YFSETQ. The CDR3 runs 15 residues. V was cut by 2 bases and J by 0 bases, with 10 bases left in between. The CDR3 DNA reads TGCGCCAGCAGCTTTGGGACGTCTAGCACAGATACGCAGTATTTT. It translates to CASSFGTSSTDTQYF.

The chain combines TRBV12-3 or TRBV12-4 with TRBJ1-1; D is unresolved. The CDR3 has 13 amino acids. Trimming took 4 bases from V and 3 from J, leaving 9 bases between them. The CDR3 nucleotides are TGTGCCAGCAGTTCCAAATTTGACACTGAAGCTTTCTTT. The encoded protein is CASSSKFDTEAFF.

This clonotype was seen more than once but under ten times. This rearrangement joins TRBV10-3 to TRBJ2-1; D is ambiguous. TRBJ2-7 explains the end of the DNA better; the J call may be wrong. CDR1 is ENHRY, CDR2 SYGVKD, per germline. This CDR3 is built from 13 residues. The CDR3 reads CAISVARFDEQYF. The CDR3 DNA is TGTGCCATCAGTGTAGCTAGATTCGATGAGCAGTACTTC.

The chain carries TRBV7-2 and TRBJ1-2; D might be TRBD1 (5 bases). The CDR3 loop spans 14 amino acids. V lost 1 base to trimming and J lost 5 bases, with 11 bases between them. CDR1 is SGHTA and CDR2 is FQGNSA in the germline V gene. As DNA, the CDR3 is TGTGCCAGCAGCTTAGGGGGGATTGAGTATGGCTACACCTTC. Translation: CASSLGGIEYGYTF. Supplemented by reference TRBV7-2 and TRBJ1-2, the full variable domain reads GAGVSQSPSNKVTEKGKDVELRCDPISGHTALYWYRQSLGQGLEFLIYFQGNSAPDKSGLPSDRFSAERTGGSVSTLTIQRTQQEDSAVYLCASSLGGIEYGYTFGSGTRLTVV.

V usage is TRBV7-2 and J usage is TRBJ2-5; D is ambiguous. TRBJ2-7 explains the end of the DNA better; the J call may be wrong. The V gene's germline CDR1 is SGHTA and CDR2 FQGNSA. The CDR3 is made up of 14 amino acids. DNA for the CDR3: TGTGCCAGCAGCTTAGCGAAGGTCTATGACGAGCAGTACTTC. Its protein product is CASSLAKVYDEQYF.

This clonotype has only a few counts. The genes are TRBV10-3 and TRBJ2-7, with 7 nucleotides matching TRBD1. Trimming took 2 bases from V and 5 from J; bases not matched to a gene: 3. Germline CDR1 is ENHRY and CDR2 is SYGVKD. The CDR3 contains 13 residues. CDR3 bases: TGTGCCATCAGTGAGAGGGGGCAGGACGAGCAGTACTTC. Protein: CAISERGQDEQYF.

This clonotype has more than one count but fewer than ten. The chain couples TRBV11-2 to TRBJ2-1; no definite D call. The germline gives CDR1 SGHAT, CDR2 FQNNGV. V lost 6 bases and J lost 12, with 18 bases in between. The CDR3 loop spans 13 amino acids. DNA of the CDR3: TGTGCCAGCAGGCTTAGCTTAGCCAGTGTGCAGTTCTTC. This gives the protein CASRLSLASVQFF. Full variable domain (remainder filled in from reference TRBV11-2 and TRBJ2-1): EAGVAQSPRYKIIEKRQSVAFWCNPISGHATLYWYQQILGQGPKLLIQFQNNGVVDDSQLPKDRFSAERLKGVDSTLKIQPAKLEDSAVYLCASRLSLASVQFFGPGTRLTVL.

This chain uses TRBV6-2 or TRBV6-3 with TRBJ2-3; TRBD1 or TRBD2 may be the D gene (6 bases each). Trimming shortened V by 5 bases and J by 14 bases, and 29 bases separated the two germline ends. CDR1 and CDR2 from the germline V gene are MNHEY and SVGEGT. The CDR3 sequence is 16 residues long. CDR3 DNA: TGTGCCAGCAGTCCTCGAGCGGGCCGGAGGACAGATACGGGGTATTTT. Translated: CASSPRAGRRTDTGYF.

The chain uses TRBV6-6 and TRBJ1-2; possibly TRBD1 for D (6 bases). The V end was cut by 10 bases, the J end by 7 bases, with 13 bases between. This CDR3 has 11 amino acids. Germline CDR1 is MNHNY and CDR2 is SVGAGI (reference sequence). The CDR3 reads CATNRDFGYTF. As DNA, the CDR3 is TGTGCCACCAACAGGGATTTTGGCTACACCTTC.

The chain recombines TRBV20-1 with TRBJ2-7; 9 bases align to TRBD2. Trimming at V came to 0 bases and at J to 3 bases, leaving 6 bases not matched to a gene. CDR1 DFQATT and CDR2 SNEGSKA come from the germline V gene (reference sequence). CDR3 size: 15 residues. CDR3 DNA sequence: TGCAGTGCTAGAGATCTGGCTAGCGGGATCTACGAGCAGTACTTC. Encoded protein: CSARDLASGIYEQYF.

This rearrangement joins TRBV7-2 to TRBJ2-5; D might be TRBD2 (7 bases). Germline CDR1 SGHTA, CDR2 FQGNSA. V lost 5 bases to trimming and J lost 0 bases, with 10 bases between them. This CDR3 spans 14 amino acids. CDR3 nucleotides: TGTGCCAGCAGCGGGAGGGGGTACCAAGAGACCCAGTACTTC. This translates into CASSGRGYQETQYF.

This chain connects TRBV5-6 to TRBJ2-7; D call uncertain. V lost 4 bases and J lost 4, with 9 bases in between. This CDR3 has 12 residues. Germline CDR1 and CDR2: SGHDT and YYEEEE. CDR3 nucleotides: TGTGCCAGCAGCCGTCAGCTTTACGAGCAGTACTTC. It translates to CASSRQLYEQYF.

The chain carries TRBV11-2 and TRBJ1-5; D remains unclear. CDR1 and CDR2 from the germline V gene are SGHAT and FQNNGV. V was clipped by 2 bases and J by 10 bases, with 6 bases between them. There are 11 residues in the CDR3. CDR3 DNA: TGTGCCAGCAGCTTAAACGGACCCCAGCATTTT. It is translated as CASSLNGPQHF.

The chain couples TRBV12-3 or TRBV12-4 to TRBJ2-3; TRBD2 is a possible D gene (6 bases). V was trimmed by 2 bases and J by 4 bases, leaving 10 bases between them. The CDR3 sequence is 14 residues long. The CDR3 DNA follows: TGTGCCAGCAGTTTACAGGAGGGGCCAGATACGCAGTATTTT. Amino acid sequence: CASSLQEGPDTQYF.

This clonotype has just a few counts. The rearrangement uses TRBV7-8 and TRBJ1-2; no clear D. The germline CDR1 and CDR2 sequences are SGHVS and FQNEAQ. V gave up 5 bases and J gave up 5 bases, with 18 bases separating them. The CDR3 loop spans 15 amino acids. The chain's CDR3 is CASSIAGIVNYGYTF. For the CDR3, the DNA is TGTGCCAGCAGCATCGCCGGGATTGTCAATTATGGCTACACCTTC. Using reference TRBV7-8 and TRBJ1-2 for the parts outside the CDR3, the full variable domain is GAGVSQSPRYKVAKRGQDVALRCDPISGHVSLFWYQQALGQGPEFLTYFQNEAQLDKSGLPSDRFFAERPEGSVSTLKIQRTQQEDSAVYLCASSIAGIVNYGYTFGSGTRLTVV.

The chain links TRBV7-3 to TRBJ2-4; 7 positions agree with TRBD1. V was clipped by 1 base and J by 0 bases; unmatched bases: 3. Looked up from germline, CDR1 is SGHTA and CDR2 is FQGTGA. The CDR3 is 16 residues long. The CDR3 here is CASSLRTGVAKNIQYF. The CDR3 DNA is TGTGCCAGCAGCTTAAGGACAGGCGTAGCCAAAAACATTCAGTACTTC.

The CDR3 protein is CSAKESSYEQYF. In DNA form, the CDR3 reads TGCAGTGCTAAGGAGTCTTCTTACGAGCAGTACTTC. The rearrangement uses TRBV20-1 and TRBJ2-7; D ambiguous. Trimming stripped 4 bases from V and 4 bases from J, with 11 bases between. This CDR3 is built from 12 residues. The germline V gene encodes CDR1 DFQATT and CDR2 SNEGSKA (reference sequence).

CDR3 DNA sequence: TGTGCCATCAGTGAGTCGATGGAAGCTTTCTTT. It encodes CAISESMEAFF. V and J are TRBV10-3 and TRBJ1-1; D gene unclear. Germline V lookup: CDR1 ENHRY, CDR2 SYGVKD. This CDR3 has 11 amino acids. V gave up 0 bases and J gave up 8 bases, with 4 bases separating them.

On this clonotype: At one end, the junction sequence differs from germline, possibly due to a read error. The chain joins TRBV20-1 to TRBJ1-1; no clear D gene. CDR1 and CDR2 (germline): DFQATT, SNEGSKA (reference sequence). The CDR3 runs 14 residues. The CDR3 nucleotides read TGCAGTGCTACGGGCGACGTGAGGAACACTGGAGCTTTCTTT. Its translation: CSATGDVRNTGAFF.

The chain joins TRBV20-1 to TRBJ2-5, with D maybe TRBD1 (6 bases). V lost 5 bases, J lost 1 base, and 11 bases lay in between. CDR3 length: 13 amino acids. Germline V gene sequence: CDR1 DFQATT, CDR2 SNEGSKA (reference sequence). The CDR3 DNA is TGCAGTGCTTTTACAGGGTTCCAAGAGACCCAGTACTTC. As protein: CSAFTGFQETQYF.

DNA for the CDR3: TGTGCTAGTGGTTTGGTAGACAGGGACGAGACCCAGTACTTC. Translated, it gives CASGLVDRDETQYF. The gene calls are TRBV12-5 and TRBJ2-5, with 7 bases lining up with TRBD1. Germline CDR1 and CDR2: LGHNT and FRNRAP. The trim removed 0 bases at V and 5 bases at J, leaving 3 bases unmatched. The CDR3 is 14 residues long.

The chain has TRBV6-5 and TRBJ2-1, with D perhaps matching TRBD1 or TRBD2 (5 bases each). Germline CDR1 is MNHEY and CDR2 is SVGAGI. With 5 bases removed from V and 1 base from J, the gap between germline ends came to 15 bases. This CDR3 region has 16 residues. This chain's CDR3 is CASSGAGTPSYNEQFF. DNA for the CDR3: TGTGCCAGCAGTGGAGCCGGGACCCCATCCTACAATGAGCAGTTCTTC.

This rearrangement joins TRBV4-2 to TRBJ2-5; TRBD2 agrees at 9 bases. Looked up from germline, CDR1 is LGHNA and CDR2 is YNFKEQ. J was trimmed by 5 bases and V by 3 bases; bases with no gene match: 7. The CDR3 covers 15 residues. As DNA, the CDR3 is TGTGCCAGCAGCCATTGGCTAGCGGGGAAGGAGACCCAGTACTTC. Translated: CASSHWLAGKETQYF.

This clonotype was observed a few times. This chain joins TRBV6-1 and TRBJ2-1, with 8 bases matching TRBD2. V trimming: 1 base; J trimming: 4 bases; junction bases outside the gene matches: 3. This CDR3 has 15 residues. The germline V gene encodes CDR1 MNHNS and CDR2 SASEGT. CDR3 nucleotide sequence: TGTGCCAGCAGTGAAGGGCCTAGCGGGTACAATGAGCAGTTCTTC. Its translation: CASSEGPSGYNEQFF.

The chain joins TRBV20-1 to TRBJ2-7; D unclear. V gave up 3 bases and J gave up 1 base, with 10 bases separating them. Per the germline V gene, CDR1 is DFQATT and CDR2 is SNEGSKA (reference sequence). The CDR3 consists of 13 residues. The CDR3 DNA follows: TGCAGTGCTAGGGTGTGGACGTCCTACGAGCAGTACTTC. Translation: CSARVWTSYEQYF.

The CDR3 spells CSARVGGGNTQYF. In nucleotides, the CDR3 is TGCAGTGCTAGAGTCGGGGGGGGCAATACGCAGTATTTT. The genes are TRBV20-1 and TRBJ2-3; TRBD2 matches 8 bases. This CDR3 contains 13 residues. After removal of 1 base from V and 7 bases from J, the junction contained 4 bases not matched to a gene. From germline, CDR1 is DFQATT and CDR2 SNEGSKA (reference sequence).